Presented here are 16 T cell receptor beta chains from one specimen sequenced in a study. MiXCR, applied by TCRdb to the RT-PCR reads, yields one record per CDR3 protein. The sample has 650,000 to 800,000 distinct CDR3 sequences; 14% are singletons. Sequencing was carried out using memory CD4+ T cells from blood. These TCRs come from a female donor in good health, serving as a healthy control.

This clonotype showed up many times. This chain uses TRBV12-3 or TRBV12-4 with TRBJ2-3; tentative D call: TRBD2 (5 bases). The CDR3 loop spans 18 amino acids. Trimming shortened V by 3 bases and J by 0 bases, and 19 bases separated the two germline ends. CDR3: CASSFRRVLSFSTDTQYF. The DNA of the CDR3 is TGTGCCAGCAGTTTTCGGCGGGTCTTATCTTTTAGCACAGATACGCAGTATTTT.

This clonotype was seen repeatedly, ten times or more. The rearrangement joins TRBV27 to TRBJ2-7; D might be TRBD2 (5 bases). Deletions cut 4 bases from V and 6 bases from J, with 16 bases between. CDR1 and CDR2 from the germline V gene are MNHEY and SMNVEV (reference sequence). The CDR3 extends over 14 amino acids. The CDR3 DNA sequence: TGTGCCAGCAGTTACAAACCGAACAGCGGCGAGCAGTACTTC. Amino acids: CASSYKPNSGEQYF.

This clonotype was counted a few times. The chain is built from TRBV7-2 and TRBJ1-5, with D unresolved. This CDR3 region has 13 residues. V was shortened by 5 bases and J by 5 bases, with 10 bases between the two germline ends. Germline V gene data show CDR1 as SGHTA and CDR2 as FQGNSA. In nucleotides, the CDR3 is TGTGCCAGCAGCCCCCAACCCGATCAGCCCCAGCATTTT. It translates to CASSPQPDQPQHF.

The chain links TRBV18 to TRBJ1-1; TRBD1 agrees at 10 bases. Germline V gives CDR1 KGHSH, CDR2 LQKENI. This CDR3 is built from 16 residues. The V segment lost 4 bases and the J segment 4 bases; nucleotides outside the gene matches: 9. The CDR3 DNA follows: TGTGCCAGCTCACTTACCGGGACAGGGGAGGCCACTGAAGCTTTCTTT. It encodes CASSLTGTGEATEAFF.

The genes are TRBV28 and TRBJ1-5; D uncertain. The germline CDR1 and CDR2 sequences are MDHEN and SYDVKM. V was pared by 6 bases and J by 5 bases, with 8 bases between. The CDR3 loop spans 12 amino acids. The CDR3 protein is CASRYLDQPQHF. The CDR3 DNA follows: TGTGCCAGCAGGTACCTCGATCAGCCCCAGCATTTT.

This clonotype was seen ten or more times. The CDR3 DNA is TGCAGTGCCACCGGGACTAGCGGTACAGATACGCAGTATTTT. Protein product: CSATGTSGTDTQYF. The chain carries TRBV20-1 and TRBJ2-3; 11 nucleotides line up with TRBD2. Per the germline V gene, CDR1 is DFQATT and CDR2 is SNEGSKA (reference sequence). Trimming took 6 bases from V and 3 from J; bases not matched to a gene: 5. This CDR3 is 14 amino acids long.

This clonotype showed up many times. The chain couples TRBV5-6 to TRBJ2-7; 8 bases are a match to TRBD1. CDR3 length equals 13 residues. Germline values: CDR1 SGHDT, CDR2 YYEEEE. Trimming took 4 bases from V and 5 from J; bases not matched to a gene: 5. The CDR3 reads CASSLDRVNEQYF. CDR3 bases: TGTGCCAGCAGCCTGGACAGGGTCAACGAGCAGTACTTC. Full variable domain (outside the CDR3, taken from reference TRBV5-6 and TRBJ2-7): DAGVTQSPTHLIKTRGQQVTLRCSPKSGHDTVSWYQQALGQGPQFIFQYYEEEERQRGNFPDRFSGHQFPNYSSELNVNALLLGDSALYLCASSLDRVNEQYFGPGTRLTVT.

This clonotype was detected many times. The chain is built from TRBV10-3 and TRBJ1-2, with D perhaps TRBD1 (6 bases). Trimming shortened V by 9 bases and J by 8 bases, and 19 bases separated the two germline ends. Germline loops: CDR1 ENHRY, CDR2 SYGVKD. The CDR3 runs to 13 residues. This chain's CDR3 is CAMSLATGYGYTF. DNA of the CDR3: TGTGCCATGTCTCTGGCCACAGGGTACGGCTACACCTTC.

This clonotype was detected many times. The chain uses TRBV24-1 and TRBJ2-1, with 7 bases fitting TRBD2. Looked up from germline, CDR1 is KGHDR and CDR2 is SFDVKD. J lost 6 bases, V lost 1 base, and 2 bases had no gene match. The CDR3 length is 14 residues. DNA for the CDR3: TGTGCCACCAGTGATTTAAGCGGGATCAATGAGCAGTTCTTC. Protein: CATSDLSGINEQFF.

This sequence joins TRBV27 and TRBJ1-5; D possibly corresponds to TRBD1 (6 bases). Trimming removed 2 bases at V and 1 base at J, with 12 bases between. From germline, CDR1 is MNHEY and CDR2 SMNVEV (reference sequence). CDR3 length equals 16 residues. CDR3 coding DNA: TGTGCCAGCAGTTTAGTGGGGGCCCTGAGCAATCAGCCCCAGCATTTT. Translated, it gives CASSLVGALSNQPQHF.

V usage is TRBV20-1 and J usage is TRBJ2-3; no firm D call. The CDR3 length is 14 residues. CDR1 is DFQATT and CDR2 is SNEGSKA in the germline V gene (reference sequence). The ends were cut back, 8 bases at V and 2 bases at J, with 17 bases in the middle. For the CDR3, the DNA is TGCAGTCCACAAGACACCTTAGCCACAGATACGCAGTATTTT. Its translation is CSPQDTLATDTQYF.

There are many counts of this clonotype. The V and J genes are TRBV12-3 or TRBV12-4 and TRBJ2-1; TRBD2 matches at 7 bases. Trimming took 3 bases from V and 7 from J; bases not matched to a gene: 3. The CDR3 sequence is 13 residues long. The CDR3 nucleotides are TGTGCCAGCAGTTTGTACGGGGGGAATGAGCAGTTCTTC. Amino acids: CASSLYGGNEQFF.

This clonotype was recorded at least ten times. The chain employs TRBV29-1 and TRBJ2-5, with D uncertain. The V gene lost 3 bases and the J gene lost 6 bases, with 11 bases spanning the gap. The germline gives CDR1 SQVTM, CDR2 ANQGSEA. This CDR3 is 12 amino acids long. CDR3 residues: CSVESRTQTQYF. For the CDR3, the DNA is TGCAGCGTTGAGTCCAGGACCCAGACCCAGTACTTC.

The rearrangement joins TRBV4-1 to TRBJ2-5, with 8 bases identical to TRBD2. J was trimmed by 5 bases and V by 4 bases; bases with no gene match: 9. The CDR3 is 15 residues long. The germline V gene has CDR1 MGHRA and CDR2 YSYEKL. CDR3 bases: TGCGCCAGCAGCCCAGGAAGCGGGAGACTTGAGACCCAGTACTTC. Encoded protein: CASSPGSGRLETQYF.

The rearrangement joins TRBV12-3 or TRBV12-4 to TRBJ2-3; D may be TRBD2 (5 bases). This CDR3 is 14 amino acids long. V lost 9 bases, J lost 5 bases, and 18 bases lay in between. The CDR3 sequence: CASSAGLRVDTQYF. The DNA of the CDR3 is TGTGCCAGTTCCGCGGGCCTGAGGGTAGATACGCAGTATTTT.

This clonotype was seen only a few times. This chain joins TRBV7-2 and TRBJ2-2; TRBD2 aligns across 15 bases. V lost 3 bases, J lost 9 bases, and 5 bases stayed unmatched. Germline lookup yields CDR1 SGHTA and CDR2 FQGNSA. The CDR3 spans 16 residues. The CDR3 protein is CASSLRTSGRARELFF. In DNA, the CDR3 is TGTGCCAGCAGCTTGCGGACTAGCGGGAGGGCCAGGGAGCTGTTTTTT.